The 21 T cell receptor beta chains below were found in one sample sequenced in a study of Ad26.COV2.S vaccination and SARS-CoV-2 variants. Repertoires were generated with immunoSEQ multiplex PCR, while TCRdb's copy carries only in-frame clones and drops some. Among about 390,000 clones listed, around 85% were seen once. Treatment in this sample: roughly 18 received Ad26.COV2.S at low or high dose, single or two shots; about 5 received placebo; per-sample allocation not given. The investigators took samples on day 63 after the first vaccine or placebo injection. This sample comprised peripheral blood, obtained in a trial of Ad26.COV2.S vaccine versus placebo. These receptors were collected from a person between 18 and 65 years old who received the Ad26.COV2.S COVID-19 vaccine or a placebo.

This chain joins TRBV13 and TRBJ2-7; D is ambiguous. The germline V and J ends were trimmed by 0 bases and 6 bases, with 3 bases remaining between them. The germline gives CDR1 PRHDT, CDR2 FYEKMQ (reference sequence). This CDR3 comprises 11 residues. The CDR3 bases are TGTGCCAGCAGCTTAGGGGTCGAGCAGTACTTC. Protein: CASSLGVEQYF.

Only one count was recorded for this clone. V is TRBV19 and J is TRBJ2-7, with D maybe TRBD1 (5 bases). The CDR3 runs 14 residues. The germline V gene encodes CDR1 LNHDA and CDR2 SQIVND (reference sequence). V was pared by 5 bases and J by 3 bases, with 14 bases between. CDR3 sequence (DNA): TGTGCCAGTAGTTACGCAGGGAACAGCTACGAGCAGTACTTC. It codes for CASSYAGNSYEQYF.

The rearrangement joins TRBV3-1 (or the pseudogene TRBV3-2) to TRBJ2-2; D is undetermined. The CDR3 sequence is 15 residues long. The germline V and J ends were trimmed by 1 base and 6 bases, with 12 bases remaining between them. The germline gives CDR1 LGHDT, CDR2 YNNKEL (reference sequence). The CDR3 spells CASSQGVADPGELFF. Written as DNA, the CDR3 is TGTGCCAGCAGCCAAGGAGTGGCAGATCCCGGGGAGCTGTTTTTT.

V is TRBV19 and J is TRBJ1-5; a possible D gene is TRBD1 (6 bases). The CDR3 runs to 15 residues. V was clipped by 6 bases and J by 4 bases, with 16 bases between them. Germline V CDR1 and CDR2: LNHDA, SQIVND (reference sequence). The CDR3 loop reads CASSYPGQRNQPQHF. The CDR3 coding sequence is TGTGCCAGTAGCTACCCGGGACAACGAAATCAGCCCCAGCATTTT.

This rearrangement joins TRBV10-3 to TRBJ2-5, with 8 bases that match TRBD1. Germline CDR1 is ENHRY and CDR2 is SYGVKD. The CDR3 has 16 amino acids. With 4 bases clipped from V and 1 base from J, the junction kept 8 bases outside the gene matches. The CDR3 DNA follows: TGTGCCATCAGTGTGGGGGCAACAGGGGGCCAAGAGACCCAGTACTTC. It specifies CAISVGATGGQETQYF.

The CDR3 here is CASSLQGGSGSPLHF. The CDR3 DNA reads TGTGCCAGTAGTCTACAGGGGGGTTCAGGGTCACCCCTCCACTTT. This chain connects TRBV19 to TRBJ1-6, with 8 bases aligning to TRBD1. The CDR3 runs 15 residues. From germline, CDR1 is LNHDA and CDR2 SQIVND (reference sequence). Germline trimming cut 5 bases from V and 10 bases from J; bases unmatched to any gene: 10.

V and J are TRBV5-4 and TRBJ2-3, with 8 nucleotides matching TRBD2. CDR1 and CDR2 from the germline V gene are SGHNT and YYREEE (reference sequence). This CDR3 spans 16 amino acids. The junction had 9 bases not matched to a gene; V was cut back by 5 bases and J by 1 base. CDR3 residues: CASRTSGGRGTDTQYF. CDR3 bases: TGTGCCAGCAGAACCTCGGGGGGGCGCGGCACAGATACGCAGTATTTT.

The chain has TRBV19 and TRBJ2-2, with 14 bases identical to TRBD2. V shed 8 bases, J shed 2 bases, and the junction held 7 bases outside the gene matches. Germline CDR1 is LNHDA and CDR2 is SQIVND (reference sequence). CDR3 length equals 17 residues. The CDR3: CASAPGLAGGNTGELFF. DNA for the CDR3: TGTGCCAGTGCACCCGGACTAGCGGGGGGCAACACCGGGGAGCTGTTTTTT.

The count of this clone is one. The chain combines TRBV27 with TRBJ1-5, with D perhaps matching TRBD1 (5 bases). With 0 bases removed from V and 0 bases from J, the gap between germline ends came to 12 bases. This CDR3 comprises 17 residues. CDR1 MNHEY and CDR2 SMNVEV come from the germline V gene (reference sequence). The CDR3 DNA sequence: TGTGCCAGCAGTTTATCGTTCCAGGGTCGTAGCAATCAGCCCCAGCATTTT. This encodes CASSLSFQGRSNQPQHF.

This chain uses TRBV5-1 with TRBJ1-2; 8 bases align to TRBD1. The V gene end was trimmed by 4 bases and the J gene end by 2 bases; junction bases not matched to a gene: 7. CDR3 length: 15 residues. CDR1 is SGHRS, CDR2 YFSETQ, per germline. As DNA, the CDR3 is TGCGCCAGCAGCGCCGGACAGGGCAGAAACTATGGCTACACCTTC. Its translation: CASSAGQGRNYGYTF.

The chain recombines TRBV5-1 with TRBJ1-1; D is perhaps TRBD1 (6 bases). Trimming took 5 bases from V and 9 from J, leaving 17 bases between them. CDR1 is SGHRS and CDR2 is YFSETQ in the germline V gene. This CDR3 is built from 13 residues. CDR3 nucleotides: TGCGCCAGCAGTGGACAAGGGGGGACAAAAGCTTTCTTT. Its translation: CASSGQGGTKAFF.

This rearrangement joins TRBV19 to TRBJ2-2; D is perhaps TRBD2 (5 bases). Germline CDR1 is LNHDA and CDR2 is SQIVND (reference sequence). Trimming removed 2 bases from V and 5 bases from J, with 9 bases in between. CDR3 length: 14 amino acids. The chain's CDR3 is CASSIIGETGELFF. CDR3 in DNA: TGTGCCAGTAGTATAATCGGGGAAACCGGGGAGCTGTTTTTT.

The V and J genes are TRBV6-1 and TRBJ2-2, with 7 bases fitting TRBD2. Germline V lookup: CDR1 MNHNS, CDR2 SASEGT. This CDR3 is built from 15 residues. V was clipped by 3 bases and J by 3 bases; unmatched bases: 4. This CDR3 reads CASSDAGRDTGELFF. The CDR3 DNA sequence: TGTGCCAGCAGTGATGCAGGGAGGGACACCGGGGAGCTGTTTTTT.

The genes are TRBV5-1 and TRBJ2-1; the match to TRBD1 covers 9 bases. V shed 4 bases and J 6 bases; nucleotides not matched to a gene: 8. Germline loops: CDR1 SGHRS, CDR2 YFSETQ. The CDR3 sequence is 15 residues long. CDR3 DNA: TGCGCCAGCAGCACCGGGACAGGGAGGGTCAATGAGCAGTTCTTC. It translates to CASSTGTGRVNEQFF. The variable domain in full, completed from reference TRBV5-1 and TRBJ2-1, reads KAGVTQTPRYLIKTRGQQVTLSCSPISGHRSVSWYQQTPGQGLQFLFEYFSETQRNKGNFPGRFSGRQFSNSRSEMNVSTLELGDSALYLCASSTGTGRVNEQFFGPGTRLTVL.

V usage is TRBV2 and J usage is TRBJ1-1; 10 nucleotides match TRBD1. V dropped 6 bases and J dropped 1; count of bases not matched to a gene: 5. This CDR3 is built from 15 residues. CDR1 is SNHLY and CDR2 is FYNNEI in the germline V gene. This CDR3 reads CASSRTGGRNTEAFF. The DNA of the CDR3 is TGTGCCAGCAGCAGGACAGGGGGAAGGAACACTGAAGCTTTCTTT.

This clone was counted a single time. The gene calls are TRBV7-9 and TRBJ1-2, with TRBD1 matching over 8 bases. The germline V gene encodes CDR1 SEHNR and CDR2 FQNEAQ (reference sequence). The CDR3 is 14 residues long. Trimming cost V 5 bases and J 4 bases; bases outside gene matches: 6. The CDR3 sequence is CASSQDGTGYGYTF. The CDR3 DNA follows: TGTGCCAGCAGCCAAGACGGGACAGGCTATGGCTACACCTTC. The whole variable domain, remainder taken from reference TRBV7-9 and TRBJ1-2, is DTGVSQNPRHKITKRGQNVTFRCDPISEHNRLYWYRQTLGQGPEFLTYFQNEAQLEKSRLLSDRFSAERPKGSFSTLEIQRTEQGDSAMYLCASSQDGTGYGYTFGSGTRLTVV.

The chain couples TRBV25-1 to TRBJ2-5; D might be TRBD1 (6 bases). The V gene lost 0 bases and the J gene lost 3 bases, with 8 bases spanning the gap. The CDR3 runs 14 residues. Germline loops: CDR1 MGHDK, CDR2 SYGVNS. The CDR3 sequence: CASSEYRGKETQYF. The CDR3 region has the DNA TGTGCCAGCAGTGAATACAGGGGTAAAGAGACCCAGTACTTC.

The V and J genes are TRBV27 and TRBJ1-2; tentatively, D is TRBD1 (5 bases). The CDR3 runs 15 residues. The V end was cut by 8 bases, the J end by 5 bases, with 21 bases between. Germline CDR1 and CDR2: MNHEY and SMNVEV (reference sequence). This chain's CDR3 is CASAGRGRDLYGYTF. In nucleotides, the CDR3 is TGTGCCAGCGCGGGGAGGGGACGGGATCTATATGGCTACACCTTC.

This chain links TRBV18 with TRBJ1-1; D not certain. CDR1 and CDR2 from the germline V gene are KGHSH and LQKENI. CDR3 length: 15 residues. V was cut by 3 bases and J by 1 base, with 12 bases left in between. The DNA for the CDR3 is TGTGCCAGCTCACCCTTTGAGGTCGGGAACACTGAAGCTTTCTTT. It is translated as CASSPFEVGNTEAFF.

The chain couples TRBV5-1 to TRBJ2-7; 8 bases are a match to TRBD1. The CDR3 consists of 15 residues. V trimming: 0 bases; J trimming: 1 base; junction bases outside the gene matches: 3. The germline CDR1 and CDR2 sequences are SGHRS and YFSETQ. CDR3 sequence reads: CASSLGQGLSYEQYF. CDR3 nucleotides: TGCGCCAGCAGCTTGGGACAGGGGTTGTCCTACGAGCAGTACTTC.

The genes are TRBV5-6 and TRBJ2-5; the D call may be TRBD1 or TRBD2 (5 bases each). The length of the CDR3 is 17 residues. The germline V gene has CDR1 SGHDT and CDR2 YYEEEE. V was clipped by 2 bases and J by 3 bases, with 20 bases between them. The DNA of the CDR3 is TGTGCCAGCAGCTTAAGGGGAGAGCCTAAAGTCGAAGAGACCCAGTACTTC. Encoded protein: CASSLRGEPKVEETQYF.